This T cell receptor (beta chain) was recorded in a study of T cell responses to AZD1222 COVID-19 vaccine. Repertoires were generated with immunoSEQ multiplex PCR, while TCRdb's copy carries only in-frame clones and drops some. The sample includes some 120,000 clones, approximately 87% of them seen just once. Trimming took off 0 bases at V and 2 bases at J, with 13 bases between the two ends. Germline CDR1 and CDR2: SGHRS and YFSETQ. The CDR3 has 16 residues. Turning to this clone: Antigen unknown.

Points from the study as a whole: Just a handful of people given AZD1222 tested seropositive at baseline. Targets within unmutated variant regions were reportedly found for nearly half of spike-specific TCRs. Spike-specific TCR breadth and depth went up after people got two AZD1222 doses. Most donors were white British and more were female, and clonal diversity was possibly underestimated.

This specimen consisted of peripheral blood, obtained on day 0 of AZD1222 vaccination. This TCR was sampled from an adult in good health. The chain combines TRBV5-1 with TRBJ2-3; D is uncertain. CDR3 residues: CASSLVGAAPTDTQYF. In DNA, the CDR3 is TGCGCCAGCAGCTTGGTCGGCGCAGCCCCCACAGATACGCAGTATTTT. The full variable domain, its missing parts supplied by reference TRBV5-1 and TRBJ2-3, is KAGVTQTPRYLIKTRGQQVTLSCSPISGHRSVSWYQQTPGQGLQFLFEYFSETQRNKGNFPGRFSGRQFSNSRSEMNVSTLELGDSALYLCASSLVGAAPTDTQYFGPGTRLTVL.